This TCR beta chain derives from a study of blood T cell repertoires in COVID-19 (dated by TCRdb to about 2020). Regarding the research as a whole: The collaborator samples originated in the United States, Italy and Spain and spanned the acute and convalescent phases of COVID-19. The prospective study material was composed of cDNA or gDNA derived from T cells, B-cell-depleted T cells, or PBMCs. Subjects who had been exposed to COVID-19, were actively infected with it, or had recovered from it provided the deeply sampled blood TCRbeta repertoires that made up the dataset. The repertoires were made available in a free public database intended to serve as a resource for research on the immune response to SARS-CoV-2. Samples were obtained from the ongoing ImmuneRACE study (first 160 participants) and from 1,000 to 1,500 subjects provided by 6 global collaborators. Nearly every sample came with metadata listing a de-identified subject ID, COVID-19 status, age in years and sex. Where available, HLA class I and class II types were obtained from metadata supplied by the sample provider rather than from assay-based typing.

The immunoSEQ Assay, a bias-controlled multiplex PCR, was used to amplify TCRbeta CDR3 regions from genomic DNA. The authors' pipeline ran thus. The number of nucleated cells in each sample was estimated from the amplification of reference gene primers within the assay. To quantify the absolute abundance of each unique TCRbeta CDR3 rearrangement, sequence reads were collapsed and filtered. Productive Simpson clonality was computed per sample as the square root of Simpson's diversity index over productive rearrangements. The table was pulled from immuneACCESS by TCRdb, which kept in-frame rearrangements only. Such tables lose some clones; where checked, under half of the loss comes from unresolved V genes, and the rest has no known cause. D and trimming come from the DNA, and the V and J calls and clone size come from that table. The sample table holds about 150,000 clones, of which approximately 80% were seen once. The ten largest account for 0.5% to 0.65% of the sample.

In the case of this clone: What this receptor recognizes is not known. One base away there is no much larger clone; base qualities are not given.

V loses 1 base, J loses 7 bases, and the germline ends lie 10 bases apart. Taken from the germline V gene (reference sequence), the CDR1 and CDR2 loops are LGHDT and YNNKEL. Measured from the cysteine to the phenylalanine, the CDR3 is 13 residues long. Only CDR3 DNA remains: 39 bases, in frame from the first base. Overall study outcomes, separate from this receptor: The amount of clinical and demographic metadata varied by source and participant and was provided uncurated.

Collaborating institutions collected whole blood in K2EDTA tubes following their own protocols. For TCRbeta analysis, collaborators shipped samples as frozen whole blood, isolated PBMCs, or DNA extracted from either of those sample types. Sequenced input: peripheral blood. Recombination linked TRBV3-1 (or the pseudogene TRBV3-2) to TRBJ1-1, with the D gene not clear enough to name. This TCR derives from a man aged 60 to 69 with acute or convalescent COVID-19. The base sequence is TGTGCCAGCAGCCAAGCTCCGGAGATTGAAGCTTTCTTT. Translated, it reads CASSQAPEIEAFF.